The clone carrying this TCR beta chain was recorded many times. Trimming took 0 bases from V and 2 from J, leaving 8 bases between them. Germline V lookup: CDR1 SGHTS, CDR2 YDEGEE. This CDR3 contains 14 residues. The data belong to a study of spatial heterogeneity in lung cancer. Time point described: blood at routine non-recurrence follow-up after resection. No cell sorting; template was whole RNA from tumor, lung tissue or PBMC. TCRdb passed the 5' RACE reads through MiXCR, listing each CDR3 protein once. The data show more than 95,000 distinct CDR3 sequences, with more than 9% seen just once and around 16% held by the top ten.

The receptor's source is a male donor with early-stage non-small cell lung cancer. This sample comprised PBMCs, obtained at follow-up. This chain joins TRBV5-8 and TRBJ2-5, with D unresolved. CDR3 bases: TGTGCCAGCAGCTTGGAATGGGGTCAAGAGACCCAGTACTTC. It is translated as CASSLEWGQETQYF.